This T cell receptor (beta chain) appears in the sequencing data of a study of cytomegalovirus exposure and HLA in healthy donors. Study-wide points: Available immune exposure information covered CMV serostatus only. It has been reported that TCR beta sequences accurately predicted the HLA-A and HLA-B alleles of most subjects.

The CDR3 covers 17 residues. With 0 bases clipped from V and 1 base from J, the junction kept 8 bases outside the gene matches. The germline CDR1 and CDR2 sequences are SGHVS and FNYEAQ. The study ran its PCR with 60 Vbeta and 13 Jbeta primers. The data were produced by immunoSEQ multiplex PCR, yet TCRdb's version contains in-frame clones alone and is incomplete. Of about 160,000 clones detected, approximately 84% appear once; the ten largest clones hold around 7%. In the case of this clone: Its antigen remains unknown.

The clonotype originates from a woman in her 40s in good health and CMV-seropositive. Sample: PBMCs. The chain employs TRBV7-6 and TRBJ2-5; 7 bases match TRBD1. The CDR3 sequence: CASSLAASTGAQETQYF. The CDR3 DNA is TGTGCCAGCAGCTTAGCAGCCTCCACAGGGGCCCAAGAGACCCAGTACTTC.